This T cell receptor (beta chain) was documented in a study of PD-L1 blockade in urothelial cancer. About the study: Between 0 and 3 prior chemotherapy regimens had been given to patients.

Trimming at V came to 7 bases and at J to 2 bases, leaving 8 bases not matched to a gene. This CDR3 has 15 amino acids. Using immunoSEQ multiplex PCR, the repertoire was profiled, and TCRdb retains in-frame clones only, with some absent. This table has 11,000 to 15,000 clones, approximately 87% appearing once. Sequencing was performed on PBMCs, taken around atezolizumab (anti-PD-L1) treatment. The chain uses TRBV5-3 and TRBJ2-7, with TRBD2 identical over 11 bases. TRBV5-3 is classed as an ORF, of uncertain function. This sequence originates from a man aged 70 or older with urothelial cancer. The CDR3: CARLPGTSGTYEQYF. As DNA, the CDR3 is TGTGCCAGACTCCCTGGGACTAGCGGTACCTACGAGCAGTACTTC.